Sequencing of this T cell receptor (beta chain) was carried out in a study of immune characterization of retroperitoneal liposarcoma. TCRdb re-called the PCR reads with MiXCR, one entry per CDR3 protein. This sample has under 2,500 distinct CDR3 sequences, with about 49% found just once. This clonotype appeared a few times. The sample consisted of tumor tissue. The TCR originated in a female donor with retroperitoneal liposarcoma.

In DNA, the CDR3 is TGTGCCAGCAGTTACAGACGACACAATGAGCAGTTCTTC. As protein: CASSYRRHNEQFF. V is TRBV6-5 and J is TRBJ2-5; D is undetermined. The last part of the DNA fits TRBJ2-1 better; the J call may be wrong. Germline V CDR1 and CDR2: MNHEY, SVGAGI. This CDR3 is built from 13 residues.